One and the same sample provided the 8 T cell receptor beta chains below, sequenced in a study of cytomegalovirus exposure and HLA in healthy donors. This PCR relied on a set of 60 Vbeta primers and 13 Jbeta primers. The method was immunoSEQ multiplex PCR; TCRdb's version includes in-frame clones alone and lacks a portion of them. Found here are fewer than 150,000 clones; the top ten clones hold approximately 2.5%. Sequencing used PBMCs. The receptors derive from a man aged 35 to 55 in good health and CMV-seronegative.

The chain employs TRBV5-1 and TRBJ2-7, with TRBD2 matching 7 bases. CDR3 size: 14 residues. CDR1 is SGHRS and CDR2 is YFSETQ in the germline V gene. V trimming: 3 bases; J trimming: 4 bases; junction bases outside the gene matches: 7. The CDR3 nucleotides read TGCGCCAGCAGCTCGGTGACTAGCAGGTACGAGCAGTACTTC. This translates into CASSSVTSRYEQYF.

The chain combines TRBV29-1 with TRBJ2-7, with 11 bases that match TRBD1. Germline V gene lookup returns CDR1 SQVTM and CDR2 ANQGSEA. V lost 7 bases, J lost 4 bases, and 3 bases stayed unmatched. The CDR3 runs 12 residues. CDR3 coding DNA: TGCAGCGGGGGGGACAGGGGGTACGAGCAGTACTTC. It yields the protein CSGGDRGYEQYF.

This rearrangement joins TRBV10-3 to TRBJ2-5; perhaps TRBD1 as D (5 bases). The CDR3 covers 13 residues. V lost 3 bases and J 2 bases, leaving 7 bases between the germline ends. Germline lookup yields CDR1 ENHRY and CDR2 SYGVKD. The CDR3 loop reads CAISDRVQETQYF. For the CDR3, the DNA is TGTGCCATCAGTGACAGGGTGCAAGAGACCCAGTACTTC.

Here the CDR3 reads CASSLTDTIREQYF. CDR3 coding DNA: TGCGCCAGCAGCTTGACAGACACCATCCGGGAGCAGTACTTC. The V gene is TRBV5-1, the J gene TRBJ2-7; D unclear. This CDR3 contains 14 residues. V lost 1 base, J lost 7 bases, and 15 bases lay in between. Per the germline V gene, CDR1 is SGHRS and CDR2 is YFSETQ.

The chain recombines TRBV4-3 with TRBJ2-1; D not certain. Per the germline V gene, CDR1 is LGHNA and CDR2 is YSLEER. Trimming removed 1 base at V and 2 bases at J, with 6 bases between. The CDR3 is made up of 14 amino acids. Here the CDR3 reads CASSQAPTYNEQFF. The DNA of the CDR3 is TGCGCCAGCAGCCAAGCCCCTACCTACAATGAGCAGTTCTTC.

V is TRBV4-2 and J is TRBJ1-1, with TRBD1 as a possible D gene (6 bases). V lost 4 bases, J lost 1 base, and 10 bases lay in between. CDR1 is LGHNA and CDR2 is YNFKEQ in the germline V gene. CDR3 length equals 14 residues. CDR3 sequence reads: CASSREDRNTEAFF. The CDR3 region has the DNA TGTGCCAGCAGCCGAGAGGACAGGAACACTGAAGCTTTCTTT.

As regards this clone: The same CDR3 also results from other DNA sequences found in this sample. This chain links TRBV6-5 with TRBJ2-1; D unclear. V gave up 4 bases and J gave up 7 bases, with 5 bases separating them. Germline CDR1 MNHEY, CDR2 SVGAGI. The CDR3 contains 11 residues. CDR3 nucleotide sequence: TGTGCCAGCAGTTCCCTAAATGAGCAGTTCTTC. This sequence encodes CASSSLNEQFF.

The chain links TRBV9 to TRBJ2-6; the match to TRBD2 covers 7 bases. Germline lookup yields CDR1 SGDLS and CDR2 YYNGEE. V trimming: 6 bases; J trimming: 0 bases; junction bases outside the gene matches: 9. CDR3 length: 17 residues. CDR3 residues: CASTPGGVPSGANVLTF. The CDR3 DNA follows: TGTGCCAGCACTCCGGGGGGAGTCCCCTCTGGGGCCAACGTCCTGACTTTC.